This entry concerns a single TCR beta chain. As yet, its antigen is unknown. The data stem from a study of CD4 T cells in relation to SARS-CoV-2 and coronaviruses. Study at large: ViraFEST: roughly ten-day antigen culture of PBMCs, then TCR beta CDR3 sequencing. Controls used an HIV-1 Nef peptide pool or no peptide.

Before the COVID-19 pandemic, during about 2010-2019, CD4+ T cells were taken from unexposed donors. The cells were cultured for around ten days before CD4+ T cells were isolated. Unexposed-donor CD4+ T cells were probed with SARS-CoV-2 S/N and four cold-coronavirus spikes, cells permitting. The CDR3 sequence is 19 residues long. The germline V gene has CDR1 SEHNR and CDR2 FQNEAQ (reference sequence). After removal of 3 bases from V and 1 base from J, the junction contained 13 bases not matched to a gene. The assay was immunoSEQ multiplex PCR, and TCRdb's table has in-frame clones only and misses some. The repertoire holds approximately 20,000 clones, with approximately 70% as singletons.

This receptor was identified in a human donor in good health. What was sequenced was CD4+ T cells from PBMCs, cultured in vitro. V gene TRBV7-9 combines with J gene TRBJ2-7; TRBD1 matches 12 bases. The CDR3 DNA reads TGTGCCAGCAGCTTGGGACAGGGGGCTAAACGGGACTATTCCTACGAGCAGTACTTC. Translating gives CASSLGQGAKRDYSYEQYF.